The 18 T cell receptor beta chains given below trace back to one sample, sequenced in a study of siplizumab effects on memory and regulatory T cells. The protocol was immunoSEQ multiplex PCR, while the TCRdb copy is restricted to in-frame clones and leaves out a portion. The table lists about 100,000 clones, around 92% of them singletons, with roughly 0.15% in the top ten. The sample comprised CD4+ T cells sorted from blood. These receptors were taken from a human donor in good health.

The chain joins TRBV18 to TRBJ2-1; 7 bases match TRBD2. The CDR3 consists of 13 residues. CDR1 and CDR2 (germline): KGHSH, LQKENI. With 3 bases clipped from V and 4 bases from J, the junction kept 0 bases outside the gene matches. Written as DNA, the CDR3 is TGTGCCAGCTCACCGGGGGGGTACAATGAGCAGTTCTTC. As protein: CASSPGGYNEQFF.

The chain is built from TRBV2 and TRBJ1-3; D gene uncertain. The V end lost 5 bases, the J end lost 7 bases, and 6 bases lay between the germline ends. The CDR3 contains 11 residues. The germline gives CDR1 SNHLY, CDR2 FYNNEI. CDR3 nucleotide sequence: TGTGCCAGCAGTTCCTCCAACACCATATATTTT. It codes for CASSSSNTIYF. Combining the CDR3 with reference TRBV2 and TRBJ1-3 gives the whole variable domain EPEVTQTPSHQVTQMGQEVILRCVPISNHLYFYWYRQILGQKVEFLVSFYNNEISEKSEIFDDQFSVERPDGSNFTLKIRSTKLEDSAMYFCASSSSNTIYFGEGSWLTVV.

The rearrangement uses TRBV7-3 and TRBJ2-7; 9 positions agree with TRBD2. Germline loops: CDR1 SGHTA, CDR2 FQGTGA. With 3 bases clipped from V and 0 bases from J, the junction kept 6 bases outside the gene matches. This CDR3 spans 16 amino acids. In DNA form, the CDR3 reads TGTGCCAGCAGCTTCGGAGGTAGCGGGGGCTCCTACGAGCAGTACTTC. Translated: CASSFGGSGGSYEQYF.

V is TRBV18 and J is TRBJ1-3; 7 bases agree with TRBD1. The germline CDR1 and CDR2 sequences are KGHSH and LQKENI. Trimming at V came to 4 bases and at J to 3 bases, leaving 3 bases not matched to a gene. There are 14 residues in the CDR3. The CDR3, as DNA: TGTGCCAGCTCACACGACAGGGATGGAAACACCATATATTTT. Its translation is CASSHDRDGNTIYF.

The rearrangement links TRBV7-9 to TRBJ2-1; 9 bases are shared with TRBD1. Germline CDR1 and CDR2: SEHNR and FQNEAQ (reference sequence). V lost 4 bases and J lost 16; bases outside the gene matches: 5. There are 11 residues in the CDR3. CDR3 protein: CASSSTGGIFF. Here the CDR3 DNA reads TGTGCCAGCAGCTCGACAGGGGGGATATTCTTC.

The rearrangement uses TRBV5-1 and TRBJ2-3; D is unclear. Germline V gene sequence: CDR1 SGHRS, CDR2 YFSETQ. There are 12 residues in the CDR3. The V and J ends lost 4 bases and 2 bases respectively, with 5 bases between them. CDR3 sequence: CASSLPTDTQYF. CDR3 DNA sequence: TGCGCCAGCAGCCTACCCACAGATACGCAGTATTTT.

The chain joins TRBV5-6 to TRBJ2-1; possible D gene TRBD1, 6 bases. The CDR3 length is 16 residues. The V gene's germline CDR1 is SGHDT and CDR2 YYEEEE. V was cut by 5 bases and J by 0 bases, with 15 bases left in between. In DNA form, the CDR3 reads TGTGCCAGCAGTTCTCCTACAGGGAGCTCCTACAATGAGCAGTTCTTC. This sequence encodes CASSSPTGSSYNEQFF.

V gene TRBV18 combines with J gene TRBJ2-1; 7 bases are a match to TRBD1. CDR3 length: 14 residues. Germline CDR1 is KGHSH and CDR2 is LQKENI. J lost 3 bases, V lost 5 bases, and 4 bases had no gene match. The CDR3 coding sequence is TGTGCCAGCTCAATAACAGGGGTCTACAATGAGCAGTTCTTC. Translated: CASSITGVYNEQFF.

This clone was recorded only once. J is TRBJ1-1 and V is TRBV29-1, with 9 bases aligning to TRBD1. This CDR3 region has 13 residues. Trimming took 7 bases from V and 7 from J; bases not matched to a gene: 10. CDR1 is SQVTM, CDR2 ANQGSEA, per germline. CDR3 sequence reads: CSGADRGGGEAFF. The CDR3 nucleotides read TGCAGCGGTGCGGACAGGGGCGGGGGTGAAGCTTTCTTT.

This rearrangement joins TRBV5-1 to TRBJ2-6; D not certain. The CDR3 has 15 amino acids. V was pared by 0 bases and J by 0 bases, with 4 bases between. Germline assignment: CDR1 SGHRS and CDR2 YFSETQ. CDR3 residues: CASSLGDSGANVLTF. The CDR3 DNA sequence: TGCGCCAGCAGCTTGGGCGACTCTGGGGCCAACGTCCTGACTTTC.

Written as DNA, the CDR3 is TGTGCCAGCAGTGAAGCCCCAGGCCCCCGGGAGCAGTATTTT. As protein: CASSEAPGPREQYF. This chain connects TRBV6-1 to TRBJ2-3, with D maybe TRBD2 (5 bases). The CDR3 spans 14 residues. Trimming took off 0 bases at V and 11 bases at J, with 15 bases between the two ends. Germline V gene data show CDR1 as MNHNS and CDR2 as SASEGT.

This chain links TRBV5-3 with TRBJ2-7, with TRBD2 identical over 11 bases. TRBV5-3 is an ORF, and what it does is uncertain. The CDR3 has 18 residues. J gave up 1 base and V 3 bases, and 12 bases lay outside the gene matches. The CDR3 loop is CARSSQGLAGLASYEQYF. In nucleotides, the CDR3 is TGTGCCAGAAGCTCGCAAGGACTAGCGGGCTTAGCATCCTACGAGCAGTACTTC.

The chain carries TRBV7-9 and TRBJ2-7, with TRBD1 identical over 9 bases. The CDR3 has 17 residues. Germline lookup yields CDR1 SEHNR and CDR2 FQNEAQ (reference sequence). The V gene end was trimmed by 4 bases and the J gene end by 1 base; junction bases not matched to a gene: 11. Here the CDR3 DNA reads TGTGCCAGCAGCTCCCCAAGGGGACAGGGATTTTCCTACGAGCAGTACTTC. Protein product: CASSSPRGQGFSYEQYF.

Comments on this clone: Other nucleotide sequences from this sample produce the same CDR3. The CDR3 loop reads CASRGGGRTEAFF. In DNA form, the CDR3 reads TGTGCCAGCAGGGGAGGGGGCCGGACTGAAGCTTTCTTT. The chain employs TRBV2 and TRBJ1-1, with 7 bases fitting TRBD1. The germline V gene has CDR1 SNHLY and CDR2 FYNNEI. V lost 6 bases, J lost 5 bases, and 6 bases stayed unmatched. The CDR3 runs 13 residues.

The chain uses TRBV7-2 and TRBJ2-7, with D hard to call. The V gene's germline CDR1 is SGHTA and CDR2 FQGNSA. V was trimmed by 1 base and J by 3 bases, leaving 13 bases between them. CDR3 size: 15 residues. The chain's CDR3 is CASSLEGGKFYEQYF. The CDR3 bases are TGTGCCAGCAGCTTAGAGGGTGGCAAGTTCTACGAGCAGTACTTC.

This sequence joins TRBV19 and TRBJ2-1, with D tentatively TRBD1 (6 bases). Germline lookup yields CDR1 LNHDA and CDR2 SQIVND (reference sequence). The V gene lost 7 bases and the J gene lost 10 bases, with 14 bases spanning the gap. This CDR3 has 12 residues. The CDR3 here is CASTIQGKEQFF. The CDR3, as DNA: TGTGCCAGTACCATACAGGGAAAGGAGCAGTTCTTC.

This CDR3 is CASSVSPGQNYGYTF. CDR3 DNA sequence: TGTGCCAGCAGTGTATCTCCCGGACAGAACTATGGCTACACCTTC. J is TRBJ1-2 and V is TRBV6-1, with a possible D match to TRBD1 (6 bases). Per the germline V gene, CDR1 is MNHNS and CDR2 is SASEGT. V gave up 4 bases and J gave up 2 bases, with 14 bases separating them. This CDR3 is 15 amino acids long.

The chain employs TRBV30 and TRBJ1-3, with unresolved D. Germline loops: CDR1 GTSNPN, CDR2 SVGIG (reference sequence). The CDR3 consists of 15 residues. Trimming shortened V by 2 bases and J by 4 bases, and 15 bases separated the two germline ends. In nucleotides, the CDR3 is TGTGCCTGGAGTATGGGTCTGACTAGGGGAAACACCATATATTTT. It yields the protein CAWSMGLTRGNTIYF.